This T cell receptor (beta chain) derives from a study of blood T cells in healthy people across ages. Study-wide findings and caveats: A roughly linear fall in TCR beta diversity per million T cells was seen with increasing age. CMV infection status of these donors was not known.

Sample-barcoded 5' priming and a J-beta primer mix drove a second PCR of about 6 to 11 cycles. TCRdb passed the 5' RACE reads through MiXCR, listing each CDR3 protein once. Of roughly 830,000 distinct CDR3 sequences listed, 55% to 65% are singletons. The germline gives CDR1 PRHDT, CDR2 FYEKMQ (reference sequence). Trimming removed 3 bases from V and 1 base from J, with 13 bases in between. This CDR3 region has 17 residues. Extraction of total RNA produced a minimum of 6 micrograms from each sample. Comments on this clonotype: Its antigen is unknown.

The sample taken for sequencing was blood. The sequence was collected from a young man in good health. This sequence joins TRBV13 and TRBJ2-6; D could derive from TRBD1 or TRBD2 (5 bases each). The CDR3: CASSFGTGTSGANVLTF. The DNA for the CDR3 is TGTGCCAGCAGCTTCGGGACGGGTACTTCTGGGGCCAACGTCCTGACTTTC. Combining the CDR3 with reference TRBV13 and TRBJ2-6 gives the whole variable domain AAGVIQSPRHLIKEKRETATLKCYPIPRHDTVYWYQQGPGQDPQFLISFYEKMQSDKGSIPDRFSAQQFSDYHSELNMSSLELGDSALYFCASSFGTGTSGANVLTFGAGSRLTVL.